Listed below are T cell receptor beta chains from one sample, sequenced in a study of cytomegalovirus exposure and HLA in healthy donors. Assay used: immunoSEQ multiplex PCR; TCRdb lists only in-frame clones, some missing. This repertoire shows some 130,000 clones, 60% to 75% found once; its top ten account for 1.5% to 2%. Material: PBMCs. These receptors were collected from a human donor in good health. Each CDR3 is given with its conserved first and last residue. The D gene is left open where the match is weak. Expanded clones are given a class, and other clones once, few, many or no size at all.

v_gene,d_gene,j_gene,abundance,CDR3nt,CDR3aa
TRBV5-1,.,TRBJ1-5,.,TGCGCCAGCAGCTCCAACCCGGGACAATCACCCCAGCATTTT,CASSSNPGQSPQHF
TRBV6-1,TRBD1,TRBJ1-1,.,TGTGCCAGCAGTGAAGAAGGACAGGGGTACACTGAAGCTTTCTTT,CASSEEGQGYTEAFF
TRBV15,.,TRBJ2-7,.,TGTGCCACTAGCAGAGAAGGCGGGGAGCGCGAGCAGTACTTC,CATSREGGEREQYF
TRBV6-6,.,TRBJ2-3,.,TGTGCCAGCAGTTCCCCGGGAGATACGCAGTATTTT,CASSSPGDTQYF
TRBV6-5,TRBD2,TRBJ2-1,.,TGTGCCAGCAGTCCGCGGGAGGGCCACCACAATGAGCAGTTCTTC,CASSPREGHHNEQFF
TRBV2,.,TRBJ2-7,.,TGTGCCAGCACTCGGGACTTGCCCTACGAGCAGTACTTC,CASTRDLPYEQYF
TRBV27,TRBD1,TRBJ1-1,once,TGTGCCAGCAGTTTATTGGGACAGTCCCCGAACACTGAAGCTTTCTTT,CASSLLGQSPNTEAFF
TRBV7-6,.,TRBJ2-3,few,TGTGCCAGCAGCATAATGAGCAGCACAGATACGCAGTATTTT,CASSIMSSTDTQYF
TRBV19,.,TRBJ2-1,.,TGTGCCAGTAGTTCCCCTGGGGCTTACAATGAGCAGTTCTTC,CASSSPGAYNEQFF
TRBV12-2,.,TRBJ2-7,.,TGTGCAAGTCGCTTAGAGGCTAGCCGATTCTCCTACGAGCAGTACTTC,CASRLEASRFSYEQYF
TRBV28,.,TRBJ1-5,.,TGTGCCAGCAGTCGAGATTCCAATCAGCCCCAGCATTTT,CASSRDSNQPQHF
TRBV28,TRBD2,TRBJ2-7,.,TGTGCCAGCAGTCCTAGCGGGCCCTACGAGCAGTACTTC,CASSPSGPYEQYF
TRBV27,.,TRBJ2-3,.,TGTGCCAGCAGTTTAGGCAGCACAGATACGCAGTATTTT,CASSLGSTDTQYF
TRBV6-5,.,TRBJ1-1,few,TGTGCCAGCGGGAGGGGAGAAACTGAAGCTTTCTTT,CASGRGETEAFF
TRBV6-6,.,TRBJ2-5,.,TGTGCCAGCGGGCGGGGCCAAGAGACCCAGTACTTC,CASGRGQETQYF
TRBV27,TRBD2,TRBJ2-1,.,TGTGCCAGCAGCACGGGCGGCGGGAGAACTTACAATGAGCAGTTCTTC,CASSTGGGRTYNEQFF
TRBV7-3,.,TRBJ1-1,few,TGTGCCAGCAGCTTGACTTCCATGAACACTGAAGCTTTCTTT,CASSLTSMNTEAFF
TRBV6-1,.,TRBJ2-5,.,TGTGCCAGCAGTGTGGAGACCTTCCGAGAGACCCAGTACTTC,CASSVETFRETQYF
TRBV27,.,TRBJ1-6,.,TGTGCCAGCAAGGCAGTCAGGGGTGATTCACCCCTCCACTTT,CASKAVRGDSPLHF
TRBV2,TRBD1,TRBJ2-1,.,TGTGCGGGGAGGACAGGGGCCTACAATGAGCAGTTCTTC,CAGRTGAYNEQFF
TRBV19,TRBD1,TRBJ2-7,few,TGTGCCAGTAGTATTCGAACACGGCCCGGGACAGGTAACCCGGGGGCCTACGAGCAGTACTTC,CASSIRTRPGTGNPGAYEQYF
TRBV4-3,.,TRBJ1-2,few,TGCGCCAGCAGCCAAATCGGACAGCCCTATGGCTACACCTTC,CASSQIGQPYGYTF
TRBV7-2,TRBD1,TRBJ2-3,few,TGTGCCAGCAGCTCGGGACAGCCAGGCACGTTAGATACGCAGTATTTT,CASSSGQPGTLDTQYF
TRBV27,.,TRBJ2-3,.,TGTGCCAGCAGTTCAGATGTTACGCAGTATTTT,CASSSDVTQYF
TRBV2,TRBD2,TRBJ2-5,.,TGTGCCAGCAGCCGAGGGACTAGCGGGAAAGAGACCCAGTACTTC,CASSRGTSGKETQYF
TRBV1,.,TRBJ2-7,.,TGCACCAGCAGCCAAGATCAGAGCGATTCCCCCTACGAGCAGTACTTC,CTSSQDQSDSPYEQYF